The sequence of this T cell receptor (beta chain) was determined in a study of blood T cells in healthy people across ages. Overall study findings and caveats: Total diversity from one million sequenced T cells was likely underestimated. Observed TCR beta diversity showed a strong correlation with the percentage of naive T cells as measured by flow cytometry.

To note about this clonotype: Its antigen is still unknown.

Using a J-beta primer mix together with a sample-barcoded 5' primer, a second PCR was run for roughly 7 to 11 cycles. TCRdb passed the 5' RACE reads through MiXCR, listing each CDR3 protein once. The sample includes more than 550,000 distinct CDR3 sequences, about 20% seen only once; the top ten take about 20%. Every sample gave at least 5.5 micrograms of total RNA when it was extracted. The V end lost 4 bases, the J end lost 0 bases, and 13 bases lay between the germline ends. In germline, CDR1 is SQVTM, CDR2 ANQGSEA. The CDR3 extends over 15 amino acids. This sequence was found in a man aged 65 to 79 in good health. The sequenced sample consisted of blood. This chain joins TRBV29-1 and TRBJ2-1; a weak D match, TRBD2 (6 bases). CDR3 sequence reads: CSVAFGSSSYNEQFF. The CDR3 DNA follows: TGCAGCGTTGCGTTCGGGAGCTCCTCCTACAATGAGCAGTTCTTC.